This T cell receptor beta chain was sequenced in a study of blood T cell repertoires in COVID-19. Authors' methods: Reference gene primer amplification yielded estimated nucleated cell counts. The repertoire was sequenced with immunoSEQ multiplex PCR; TCRdb's copy has only in-frame clones and lacks some. Clone size and V and J calls were adopted from that table, with D and trimming inferred from the DNA. The sample contains approximately 140,000 clones, 80% to 90% of which appear only once. The CDR3 loop spans 15 amino acids. V gave up 0 bases and J gave up 3 bases, with 9 bases separating them. Germline values: CDR1 SGHRS, CDR2 YFSETQ.

Sequenced: peripheral blood. The source is a man in his 70s with acute or convalescent COVID-19. The chain couples TRBV5-1 to TRBJ2-2; unclear D gene. In DNA form, the CDR3 reads TGCGCCAGCAGCTTGGCCCCGGTTGACACCGGGGAGCTGTTTTTT. Translation gives CASSLAPVDTGELFF.